Below are 29 T cell receptor beta chains sequenced from a single sample in a study of blood T cell repertoires in COVID-19. Assay: immunoSEQ multiplex PCR; the TCRdb copy retains only in-frame clones and omits some. The data show fewer than 200,000 clones, around 76% seen once. The sequenced sample consisted of peripheral blood. The receptors derive from a woman aged 55-69 years with COVID-19, enrolled during active disease.

The chain joins TRBV9 to TRBJ2-3, with 10 bases matching TRBD1. The junction had 9 bases not matched to a gene; V was cut back by 4 bases and J by 4 bases. In germline, CDR1 is SGDLS, CDR2 YYNGEE. CDR3 length: 16 amino acids. The CDR3 loop reads CASSFSPGQGPDTQYF. The CDR3 nucleotides read TGTGCCAGCAGCTTTTCCCCGGGACAGGGGCCAGATACGCAGTATTTT.

This clone was found once. The rearrangement uses TRBV19 and TRBJ2-1; 9 positions match TRBD2. V lost 6 bases to trimming and J lost 9 bases; unmatched junction nucleotides: 12. The CDR3 extends over 15 amino acids. Germline V CDR1 and CDR2: LNHDA, SQIVND (reference sequence). The CDR3 sequence is CASSSPAGGTGEQFF. The CDR3 DNA reads as TGTGCCAGTAGCTCCCCCGCGGGGGGGACGGGTGAGCAGTTCTTC.

The gene calls are TRBV29-1 and TRBJ2-7; a possible D gene is TRBD2 (5 bases). Germline V gene lookup returns CDR1 SQVTM and CDR2 ANQGSEA. The CDR3 runs to 13 residues. Written as DNA, the CDR3 is TGCAGGTTTAGGGAGATAGGCGCCCACGAGCAGTACGTC. Its translation: CRFREIGAHEQYV.

The genes are TRBV19 and TRBJ1-5, with TRBD1 identical over 8 bases. Trimming removed 5 bases from V and 6 bases from J; junction bases left unmatched: 3. Germline loops: CDR1 LNHDA, CDR2 SQIVND (reference sequence). The CDR3 spans 13 residues. CDR3: CASSEQGGQPQHF. DNA of the CDR3: TGTGCCAGTAGTGAACAGGGGGGTCAGCCCCAGCATTTT.

V is TRBV9 and J is TRBJ1-2; D is perhaps TRBD1 (6 bases). The CDR3 sequence is 14 residues long. Germline loops: CDR1 SGDLS, CDR2 YYNGEE. V shed 4 bases and J shed 6 bases, with 16 bases lying between them. CDR3 nucleotide sequence: TGTGCCAGCAGCCCCCGGGAGGGGGGCGATGGCTACACCTTC. It specifies CASSPREGGDGYTF.

The chain has TRBV2 and TRBJ1-1; perhaps TRBD1 as D (5 bases). The CDR3 extends over 13 amino acids. Germline CDR1 SNHLY, CDR2 FYNNEI. Trimming removed 5 bases at V and 1 base at J, with 8 bases between. CDR3 protein: CASSITGNTEAFF. As DNA, the CDR3 is TGTGCCAGCAGTATCACAGGGAACACTGAAGCTTTCTTT.

The V call is TRBV30, the J call TRBJ1-5; D is uncertain. With 3 bases removed from V and 7 bases from J, the gap between germline ends came to 13 bases. Germline V gene data show CDR1 as GTSNPN and CDR2 as SVGIG (reference sequence). CDR3 length equals 13 residues. The CDR3 protein is CAWSGGIGQPQHF. The CDR3 DNA sequence: TGTGCCTGGAGCGGAGGGATAGGGCAGCCCCAGCATTTT.

This rearrangement joins TRBV9 to TRBJ2-7; TRBD2 aligns across 7 bases. This CDR3 spans 14 amino acids. The germline V gene encodes CDR1 SGDLS and CDR2 YYNGEE. V lost 0 bases to trimming and J lost 7 bases; unmatched junction nucleotides: 7. The DNA for the CDR3 is TGTGCCAGCAGCGTAGAGTGGGAGGGTGGTGAGCAGTACTTC. Its protein is CASSVEWEGGEQYF.

This clone turned up a few times. V usage is TRBV5-1 and J usage is TRBJ1-3; D is uncertain. In germline, CDR1 is SGHRS, CDR2 YFSETQ. V was cut by 1 base and J by 0 bases, with 5 bases left in between. The CDR3 runs to 14 residues. The CDR3, as DNA: TGCGCCAGCAGCTTGAGCTACTCTGGAAACACCATATATTTT. This gives the protein CASSLSYSGNTIYF.

The rearrangement joins TRBV28 to TRBJ2-7; 8 bases agree with TRBD1. This CDR3 is 15 amino acids long. The V segment lost 8 bases and the J segment 0 bases; nucleotides outside the gene matches: 9. The germline V gene has CDR1 MDHEN and CDR2 SYDVKM. The CDR3 DNA reads as TGTGCCAGCGGGTGGACAGGGAGGAGCTCCTACGAGCAGTACGTC. Translating it yields CASGWTGRSSYEQYV.

The gene calls are TRBV12-1 and TRBJ2-3; the D call TRBD2 from the table was never checked on the DNA. TRBV12-1 constitutes a pseudogene. The CDR3 is made up of 12 amino acids. This CDR3 is CAARGGTDTQYF. DNA for the CDR3: TGTGCCGCTCGGGGGGGGACAGATACGCAGTATTTT.

This chain uses TRBV30 with TRBJ1-6; the match to TRBD1 covers 11 bases. This CDR3 is built from 15 residues. The germline CDR1 and CDR2 sequences are GTSNPN and SVGIG (reference sequence). Trimming took 3 bases from V and 11 from J; bases not matched to a gene: 9. The CDR3 nucleotides are TGTGCCTGGAGCCCGTCGGGGACAGGGGGACCACCCCTCCACTTT. The encoded protein is CAWSPSGTGGPPLHF.

The J gene is TRBJ2-7, the V gene TRBV29-1, with a weak D call TRBD2 (6 bases). The CDR3 covers 15 residues. CDR1 is SQVTM and CDR2 is ANQGSEA in the germline V gene. Deletions cut 8 bases from V and 4 bases from J, with 24 bases between. The CDR3 sequence: CSILKLTGVRYEQYF. The CDR3 coding sequence is TGCAGCATATTGAAACTCACGGGGGTGAGGTACGAGCAGTACTTC.

The V and J genes are TRBV2 and TRBJ2-3; D call uncertain. Germline V gene sequence: CDR1 SNHLY, CDR2 FYNNEI. This CDR3 has 12 residues. Trimming took 6 bases from V and 2 from J, leaving 6 bases between them. CDR3 bases: TGTGCCAGCAGGGCCAACACAGATACGCAGTATTTT. Protein sequence: CASRANTDTQYF.

This chain joins TRBV4-3 and TRBJ2-7; no firm D call. The CDR3 loop spans 18 amino acids. The V end was cut by 0 bases, the J end by 4 bases, with 22 bases between. Germline V CDR1 and CDR2: LGHNA, YSLEER. The DNA of the CDR3 is TGCGCCAGCAGCCAAGAGGTTTTTCTCAACGGTATATCTTACGAGCAGTACTTC. It encodes CASSQEVFLNGISYEQYF.

This clone has only a few counts. The chain employs TRBV5-1 and TRBJ2-1; unclear D gene. The germline V gene encodes CDR1 SGHRS and CDR2 YFSETQ. This CDR3 contains 13 residues. Trimming removed 0 bases from V and 5 bases from J, with 6 bases in between. DNA of the CDR3: TGCGCCAGCAGCTTGGAGCAAAACAATGAGCAGTTCTTC. Its protein is CASSLEQNNEQFF.

This clone has a handful of counts. This rearrangement joins TRBV18 to TRBJ2-7; the match to TRBD2 covers 10 bases. The CDR3 totals 14 residues. CDR1 is KGHSH, CDR2 LQKENI, per germline. V was pared by 3 bases and J by 7 bases, with 6 bases of the junction left unmatched. The CDR3 region is CASSPGTSVVEQYF. CDR3 nucleotides: TGTGCCAGCTCACCCGGGACTAGCGTGGTTGAGCAGTACTTC. The whole variable domain, filled in from reference TRBV18 and TRBJ2-7, reads NAGVMQNPRHLVRRRGQEARLRCSPMKGHSHVYWYRQLPEEGLKFMVYLQKENIIDESGMPKERFSAEFPKEGPSILRIQQVVRGDSAAYFCASSPGTSVVEQYFGPGTRLTVT.

V is TRBV3-1 (or the pseudogene TRBV3-2) and J is TRBJ2-5; 9 bases align to TRBD2. The CDR3 consists of 15 residues. Germline values: CDR1 LGHDT, CDR2 YNNKEL (reference sequence). J was trimmed by 7 bases and V by 1 base; bases with no gene match: 7. The CDR3 DNA reads as TGTGCCAGCAGCCAAGGACTAGCGGTTTCCGGGACCCAGTACTTC. It translates to CASSQGLAVSGTQYF.

CDR3 sequence (DNA): TGCGCCAGCAGCGTTGGGACAGGGAGCACAGATACGCAGTATTTT. Amino acids: CASSVGTGSTDTQYF. V usage is TRBV5-1 and J usage is TRBJ2-3; 9 nucleotides agree with TRBD1. CDR3 length: 15 residues. Germline CDR1 is SGHRS and CDR2 is YFSETQ. J lost 0 bases, V lost 4 bases, and 3 bases had no gene match.

The rearrangement links TRBV7-9 to TRBJ2-7; maybe TRBD2 (6 bases). This CDR3 contains 12 residues. CDR1 and CDR2 from the germline V gene are SEHNR and FQNEAQ (reference sequence). The V end lost 1 base, the J end lost 5 bases, and 6 bases lay between the germline ends. The CDR3: CASSLGGDEQYF. The CDR3 nucleotides are TGTGCCAGCAGCTTAGGGGGGGACGAGCAGTACTTC.

The chain recombines TRBV6-1 with TRBJ1-2; D gene uncertain. V lost 6 bases, J lost 6 bases, and 14 bases lay in between. The germline V gene has CDR1 MNHNS and CDR2 SASEGT. The CDR3 length is 13 residues. CDR3 DNA sequence: TGTGCCAGCAGCCTCGATATCCTAGATGGCTACACCTTC. This codes for CASSLDILDGYTF.

This clone was seen more than once but under ten times. The rearrangement links TRBV6-2 or TRBV6-3 to TRBJ1-2; maybe TRBD1 (5 bases). V dropped 6 bases and J dropped 4 bases, with 21 bases sitting between them. In germline, CDR1 is MNHEY, CDR2 SVGEGT. The CDR3 has 16 residues. CDR3: CASSPPPGGFGYGYTF. Here the CDR3 DNA reads TGTGCCAGCAGCCCCCCCCCGGGGGGGTTCGGCTATGGCTACACCTTC.

The chain couples TRBV30 to TRBJ2-3; D not certain. Germline V gene sequence: CDR1 GTSNPN, CDR2 SVGIG (reference sequence). The CDR3 runs to 12 residues. The V end lost 3 bases, the J end lost 5 bases, and 9 bases lay between the germline ends. CDR3 in amino acids: CAWRASRDTQYF. CDR3 bases: TGTGCCTGGAGGGCTTCTAGAGATACGCAGTATTTT.

The chain combines TRBV12-3 or TRBV12-4 with TRBJ1-1; no clear D. V was trimmed by 0 bases and J by 1 base, leaving 3 bases between them. This CDR3 region has 13 residues. CDR3 sequence: CASSLAANTEAFF. In nucleotides, the CDR3 is TGTGCCAGCAGTTTAGCAGCGAACACTGAAGCTTTCTTT.

The V and J genes are TRBV10-3 and TRBJ1-4; D gene uncertain. Germline V gene lookup returns CDR1 ENHRY and CDR2 SYGVKD. CDR3 length: 11 amino acids. The germline V and J ends were trimmed by 8 bases and 8 bases, with 9 bases remaining between them. In DNA form, the CDR3 reads TGTGCCATCGGGCCACCAGAAAAACTGTTTTTT. This translates into CAIGPPEKLFF.

The V and J genes are TRBV29-1 and TRBJ1-1; D remains unclear. This CDR3 comprises 12 residues. V was shortened by 7 bases and J by 4 bases, with 13 bases between the two germline ends. Germline V gene lookup returns CDR1 SQVTM and CDR2 ANQGSEA. CDR3 region: CSAQQSGTEAFF. In nucleotides, the CDR3 is TGCAGCGCCCAACAGAGCGGCACTGAAGCTTTCTTT.

The chain's CDR3 is CASSLRLAGGVSEHEQYF. In nucleotides, the CDR3 is TGTGCCAGCAGTCTGCGACTAGCGGGAGGGGTAAGTGAGCACGAGCAGTACTTC. V and J are TRBV6-6 and TRBJ2-7, with 14 positions matching TRBD2. V lost 5 bases to trimming and J lost 5 bases; unmatched junction nucleotides: 14. This CDR3 spans 18 amino acids. Germline CDR1 and CDR2: MNHNY and SVGAGI (reference sequence).

The chain combines TRBV4-1 with TRBJ1-1, with 8 bases matching TRBD1. The length of the CDR3 is 15 residues. The trim removed 6 bases at V and 3 bases at J, leaving 9 bases unmatched. CDR1 and CDR2 from the germline V gene are MGHRA and YSYEKL. The CDR3 sequence: CASRTTMTGDTEAFF. CDR3 bases: TGCGCCAGCAGAACGACTATGACAGGGGACACTGAAGCTTTCTTT.

The chain joins TRBV30 to TRBJ1-2, with D unresolved. V lost 0 bases and J lost 8, with 16 bases in between. The CDR3 extends over 14 amino acids. The germline CDR1 and CDR2 sequences are GTSNPN and SVGIG (reference sequence). The DNA of the CDR3 is TGTGCCTGGAGTGTAGGGAGGCCCGCTGACGGCTACACCTTC. Protein: CAWSVGRPADGYTF.